This T cell receptor (beta chain) was identified in a study of blood T cells in healthy people across ages. The germline V gene encodes CDR1 SGHTA and CDR2 FQGNSA. The CDR3 sequence is 14 residues long. V lost 5 bases and J lost 4; bases outside the gene matches: 7. Sample-barcoded 5' priming and a J-beta primer mix drove a second PCR of about 7 to 11 cycles. TCRdb reprocessed the 5' RACE reads with MiXCR, giving one entry per CDR3 protein. The repertoire holds some 880,000 distinct CDR3 sequences, with around 34% as singletons. The clonotype comes from a young man in good health. The chain joins TRBV7-2 to TRBJ1-1; 7 positions match TRBD1. The sequenced sample was blood. The CDR3, as DNA: TGTGCCAGCAGCCCAGGGGGTTTGGGCACTGAAGCTTTCTTT. It specifies CASSPGGLGTEAFF.